The rows below give T cell receptor beta chains drawn from one sample of a study of blood T cell repertoires in COVID-19. The repertoire was sequenced with immunoSEQ multiplex PCR; TCRdb's copy has only in-frame clones and lacks some. The data contain 270,000 or so clones, about 89% of them singletons. Sequencing was performed on peripheral blood. The source of these receptors is a man between 40 and 49 years old with active or convalescent COVID-19. Each CDR3 is given with its conserved first and last residue. Fields, in order: V gene, clone size, CDR3 length, CDR3 protein. Clone size appears in some rows only: once, few, many, or a class for an expanded clone.

>TRBV12-3/TRBV12-4|NA|13
CASSPREGGEQYF
>TRBV5-1|NA|15
CASSLGQRENSPLHF
>TRBV3-1/TRBV3-2|NA|13
CASSQGRGTEAFF
>TRBV29-1|NA|13
CSVDWQGVTEAFF
>TRBV28|NA|15
CATSLTGGLYNEQFF
>TRBV9|NA|16
CASSVDGGTDQETQYF
>TRBV2|NA|15
CASSLDRGPYYEQYF
>TRBV9|few|14
CASSSRQGADGYTF
>TRBV5-1|NA|16
CASSLAGRGESETQYF
>TRBV5-1|NA|14
CASSLNRGDYGYTF
>TRBV28|NA|15
CASSLPGGPTDTQYF
>TRBV3-1/TRBV3-2|NA|15
CASSQGLAGATEQFF
>TRBV5-1|NA|14
CASRQGQGEDTQYF
>TRBV3-1/TRBV3-2|few|16
CASSQGRGLGNQPQHF
>TRBV7-6|NA|15
CASSLWGRRTGELFF
>TRBV30|NA|15
CAWSFGLAGAGEQYF
>TRBV5-8|NA|13
CASSLRRGMEQYF
>TRBV9|NA|15
CASSKLAGGSYEQYF
>TRBV30|NA|12
CACGQDNQPQHF
>TRBV5-4|NA|15
CASSQDRGNGQPQHF
>TRBV3-1/TRBV3-2|NA|15
CASSQATEVENIQYF
>TRBV27|NA|13
CASSNRPQETQYF
>TRBV12-3/TRBV12-4|NA|12
CASGGLIDTQYF
>TRBV6-5|few|15
CASTIIANTGQPQHF
>TRBV16|NA|15
CASTQPGQGDYEQYF
>TRBV7-9|NA|14
CASSLLWGGNEQFF
>TRBV5-4|NA|12
CATPRVEETQYF
>TRBV24-1|NA|12
CATSAGAQPQHF
>TRBV5-6|once|11
CASSSGGEQYF
>TRBV24-1|NA|17
CATSDAGQGREQETQYF
>TRBV28|NA|14
CASRSGTPHSPLHF
>TRBV7-6|NA|16
CASSLVAGAPDQPQHF
>TRBV5-5|NA|14
CASSLEGLEVRQFF
>TRBV4-1|NA|16
CASSQGRQSSYNEQFF
>TRBV5-4|NA|12
CASTPGGYGYTF
>TRBV6-1|NA|16
CASSVLSGGNTGELFF
>TRBV10-1|NA|14
CASSVRERGDTQYF
>TRBV7-2|once|15
CASSTTWVVAGELFF
>TRBV28|NA|16
CASSLGGQGINQPQHF
>TRBV20-1|NA|11
CSARGDIEAFF
>TRBV28|NA|16
CASSLVEGAGNTEAFF
>TRBV10-2|NA|15
CASSDGLAGIDEQYF
>TRBV29-1|NA|12
CSVRRSQETQYF
>TRBV5-6|NA|15
CASSLGPSANEKLFF
>TRBV5-1|NA|12
CASSLGGNEQFF
>TRBV27|NA|15
CASSGQGLGDTEAFF